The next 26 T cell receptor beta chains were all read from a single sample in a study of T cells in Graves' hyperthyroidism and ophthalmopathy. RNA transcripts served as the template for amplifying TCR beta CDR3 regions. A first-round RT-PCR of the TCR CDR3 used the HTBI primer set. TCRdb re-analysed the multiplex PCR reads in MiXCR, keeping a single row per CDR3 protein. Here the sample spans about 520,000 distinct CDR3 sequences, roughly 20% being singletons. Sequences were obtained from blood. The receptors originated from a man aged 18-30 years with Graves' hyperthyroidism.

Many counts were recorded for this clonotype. CDR3 coding DNA: TGTGCCAGCAGCTTAGTTCCGGTGGGACAGGCCTACGAGCAGTACTTC. Amino acid sequence: CASSLVPVGQAYEQYF. The V gene is TRBV11-2, the J gene TRBJ2-7; 8 bases match TRBD1. J was trimmed by 2 bases and V by 1 base; bases with no gene match: 7. CDR3 size: 16 residues. Germline V gene lookup returns CDR1 SGHAT and CDR2 FQNNGV.

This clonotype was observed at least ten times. As DNA, the CDR3 is TGTGCCAGCAGTCCCAGGGTTTTAGCTAACTATGGCTACACCTTC. Its protein product is CASSPRVLANYGYTF. The chain has TRBV28 and TRBJ1-2, with a weak D call TRBD1 (5 bases). The V gene lost 5 bases and the J gene lost 0 bases, with 13 bases spanning the gap. The CDR3 totals 15 residues. Germline CDR1 reads MDHEN; CDR2 reads SYDVKM.

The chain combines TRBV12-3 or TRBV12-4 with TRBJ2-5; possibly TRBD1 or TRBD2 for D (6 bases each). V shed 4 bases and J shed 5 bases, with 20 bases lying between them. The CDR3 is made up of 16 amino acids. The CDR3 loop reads CASSSSLDSGSETQYF. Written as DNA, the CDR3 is TGTGCCAGCAGTTCCTCTCTGGACAGCGGGTCGGAGACCCAGTACTTC.

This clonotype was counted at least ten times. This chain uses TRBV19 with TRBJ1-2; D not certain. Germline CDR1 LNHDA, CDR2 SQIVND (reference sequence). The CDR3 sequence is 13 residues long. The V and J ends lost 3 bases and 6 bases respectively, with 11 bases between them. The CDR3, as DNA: TGTGCCAGTAGTATTCTAGGGAAGGATGGCTACACCTTC. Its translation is CASSILGKDGYTF.

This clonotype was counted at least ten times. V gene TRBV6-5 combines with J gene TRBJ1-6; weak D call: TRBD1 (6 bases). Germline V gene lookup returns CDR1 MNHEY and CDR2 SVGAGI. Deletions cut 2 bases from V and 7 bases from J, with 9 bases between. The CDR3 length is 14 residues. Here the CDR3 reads CASSYRDTNSPLHF. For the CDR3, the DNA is TGTGCCAGCAGTTACCGGGACACGAATTCACCCCTCCACTTT.

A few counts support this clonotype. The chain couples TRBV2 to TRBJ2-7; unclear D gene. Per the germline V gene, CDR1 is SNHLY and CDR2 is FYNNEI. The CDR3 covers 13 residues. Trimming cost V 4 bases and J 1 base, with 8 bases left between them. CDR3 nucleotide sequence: TGTGCCAGCAGTGTTGTGGAATCCTACGAGCAGTACTTC. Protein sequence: CASSVVESYEQYF.

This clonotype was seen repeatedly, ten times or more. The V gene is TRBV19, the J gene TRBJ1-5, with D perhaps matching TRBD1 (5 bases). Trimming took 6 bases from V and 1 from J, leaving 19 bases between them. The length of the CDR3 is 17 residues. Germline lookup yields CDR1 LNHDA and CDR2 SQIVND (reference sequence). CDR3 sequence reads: CASSPWDAGASNQPQHF. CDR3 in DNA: TGTGCCAGTAGCCCCTGGGACGCGGGCGCAAGCAATCAGCCCCAGCATTTT. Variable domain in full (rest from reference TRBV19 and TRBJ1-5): DGGITQSPKYLFRKEGQNVTLSCEQNLNHDAMYWYRQDPGQGLRLIYYSQIVNDFQKGDIAEGYSVSREKKESFPLTVTSAQKNPTAFYLCASSPWDAGASNQPQHFGDGTRLSIL.

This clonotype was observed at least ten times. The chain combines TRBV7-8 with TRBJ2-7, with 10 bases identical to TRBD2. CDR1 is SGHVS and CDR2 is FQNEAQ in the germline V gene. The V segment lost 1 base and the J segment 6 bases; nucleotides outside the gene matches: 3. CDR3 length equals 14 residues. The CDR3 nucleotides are TGTGCCAGCAGCTTAGGGACTAGCGGCCTCGAGCAGTACTTC. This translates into CASSLGTSGLEQYF.

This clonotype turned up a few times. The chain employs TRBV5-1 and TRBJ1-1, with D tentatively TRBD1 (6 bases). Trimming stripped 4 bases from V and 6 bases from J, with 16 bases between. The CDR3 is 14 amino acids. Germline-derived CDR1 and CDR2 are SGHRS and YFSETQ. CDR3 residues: CASSPTGGEAEAFF. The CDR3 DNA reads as TGCGCCAGCAGCCCTACGGGGGGCGAGGCTGAAGCTTTCTTT. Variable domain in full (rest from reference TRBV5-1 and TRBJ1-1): KAGVTQTPRYLIKTRGQQVTLSCSPISGHRSVSWYQQTPGQGLQFLFEYFSETQRNKGNFPGRFSGRQFSNSRSEMNVSTLELGDSALYLCASSPTGGEAEAFFGQGTRLTVV.

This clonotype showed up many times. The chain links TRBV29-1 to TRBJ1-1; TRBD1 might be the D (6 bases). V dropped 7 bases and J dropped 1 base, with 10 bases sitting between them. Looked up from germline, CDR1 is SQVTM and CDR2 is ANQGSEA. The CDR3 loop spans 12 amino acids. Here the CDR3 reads CSGLGQNTEAFF. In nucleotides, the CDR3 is TGCAGCGGGCTGGGACAGAACACTGAAGCTTTCTTT.

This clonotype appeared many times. The CDR3 here is CASSPAGAGELFF. In DNA, the CDR3 is TGTGCCAGCAGCCCCGCGGGGGCCGGGGAGCTGTTTTTT. The V call is TRBV6-5, the J call TRBJ2-2, with TRBD2 matching over 7 bases. This CDR3 has 13 residues. J lost 6 bases, V lost 6 bases, and 4 bases had no gene match. The germline gives CDR1 MNHEY, CDR2 SVGAGI.

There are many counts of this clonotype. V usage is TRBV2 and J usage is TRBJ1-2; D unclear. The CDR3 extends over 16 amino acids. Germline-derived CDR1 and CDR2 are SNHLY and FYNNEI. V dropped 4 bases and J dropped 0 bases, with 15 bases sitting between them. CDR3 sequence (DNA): TGTGCCAGCAGTGCCCGAATCCAGGTTACTAACTATGGCTACACCTTC. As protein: CASSARIQVTNYGYTF.

CDR3 in DNA: TGTGCCAGCTCCAGCCCCACTAGCGGAAAAAACATTCAGTACTTC. Amino acids: CASSSPTSGKNIQYF. The chain employs TRBV2 and TRBJ2-4, with TRBD2 matching 8 bases. Trimming took 8 bases from V and 4 from J; bases not matched to a gene: 10. The CDR3 runs 15 residues. Germline V CDR1 and CDR2: SNHLY, FYNNEI.

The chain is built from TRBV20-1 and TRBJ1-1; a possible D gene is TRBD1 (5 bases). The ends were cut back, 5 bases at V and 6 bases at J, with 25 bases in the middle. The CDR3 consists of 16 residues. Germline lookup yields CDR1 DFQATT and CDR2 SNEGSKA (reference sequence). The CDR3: CSAARDGRGFDPEAFF. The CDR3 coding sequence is TGCAGTGCTGCCAGGGATGGGCGGGGGTTTGACCCTGAAGCTTTCTTT.

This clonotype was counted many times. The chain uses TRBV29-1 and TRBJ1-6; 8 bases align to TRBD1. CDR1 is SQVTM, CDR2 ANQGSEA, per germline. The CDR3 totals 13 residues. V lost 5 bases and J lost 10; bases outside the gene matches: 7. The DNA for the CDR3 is TGCAGCGTTCGGACAGGGCGGGGATCACCCCTCCACTTT. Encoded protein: CSVRTGRGSPLHF. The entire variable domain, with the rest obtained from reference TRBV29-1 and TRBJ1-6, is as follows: SAVISQKPSRDICQRGTSLTIQCQVDSQVTMMFWYRQQPGQSLTLIATANQGSEATYESGFVIDKFPISRPNLTFSTLTVSNMSPEDSSIYLCSVRTGRGSPLHFGNGTRLTVT.

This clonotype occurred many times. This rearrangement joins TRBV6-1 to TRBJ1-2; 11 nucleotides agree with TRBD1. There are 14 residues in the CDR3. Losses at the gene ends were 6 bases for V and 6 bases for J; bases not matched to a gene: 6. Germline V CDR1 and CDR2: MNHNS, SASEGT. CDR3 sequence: CASRRTGGVDGYTF. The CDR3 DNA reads TGTGCCAGCAGGAGGACAGGGGGCGTTGATGGCTACACCTTC.

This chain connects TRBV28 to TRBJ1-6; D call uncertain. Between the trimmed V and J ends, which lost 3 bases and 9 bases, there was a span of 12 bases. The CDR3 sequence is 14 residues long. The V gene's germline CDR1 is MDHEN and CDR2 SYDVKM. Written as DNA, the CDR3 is TGTGCCAGCAGTTTCCAGGCGCGGAGTTCACCCCTCCACTTT. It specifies CASSFQARSSPLHF. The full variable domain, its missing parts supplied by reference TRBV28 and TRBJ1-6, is DVKVTQSSRYLVKRTGEKVFLECVQDMDHENMFWYRQDPGLGLRLIYFSYDVKMKEKGDIPEGYSVSREKKERFSLILESASTNQTSMYLCASSFQARSSPLHFGNGTRLTVT.

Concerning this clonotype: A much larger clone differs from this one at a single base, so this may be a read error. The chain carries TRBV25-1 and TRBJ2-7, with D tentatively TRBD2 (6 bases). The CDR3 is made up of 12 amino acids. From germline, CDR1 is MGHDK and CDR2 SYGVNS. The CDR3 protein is CASSSAGWEQHF. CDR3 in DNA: TGTGCCAGCAGCAGCGCGGGGTGGGAGCAGCACTTC.

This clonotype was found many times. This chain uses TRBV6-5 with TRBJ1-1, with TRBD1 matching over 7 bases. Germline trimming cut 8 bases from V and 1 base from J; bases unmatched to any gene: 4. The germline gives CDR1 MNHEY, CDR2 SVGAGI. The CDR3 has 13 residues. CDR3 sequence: CASARQGNTEAFF. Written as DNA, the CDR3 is TGTGCCAGCGCCCGACAGGGGAACACTGAAGCTTTCTTT.

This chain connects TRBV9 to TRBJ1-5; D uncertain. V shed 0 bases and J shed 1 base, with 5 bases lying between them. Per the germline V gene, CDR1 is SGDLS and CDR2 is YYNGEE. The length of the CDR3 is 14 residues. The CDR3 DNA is TGTGCCAGCAGCGTAGGGCTGAGCAATCAGCCCCAGCATTTT. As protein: CASSVGLSNQPQHF.

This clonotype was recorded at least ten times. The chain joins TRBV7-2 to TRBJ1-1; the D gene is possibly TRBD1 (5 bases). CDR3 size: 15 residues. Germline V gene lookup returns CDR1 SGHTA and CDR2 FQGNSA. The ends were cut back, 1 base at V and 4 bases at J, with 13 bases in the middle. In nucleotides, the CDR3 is TGTGCCAGCAGCTTAGTGGTCAGGGTGGCCACTGAAGCTTTCTTT. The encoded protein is CASSLVVRVATEAFF.

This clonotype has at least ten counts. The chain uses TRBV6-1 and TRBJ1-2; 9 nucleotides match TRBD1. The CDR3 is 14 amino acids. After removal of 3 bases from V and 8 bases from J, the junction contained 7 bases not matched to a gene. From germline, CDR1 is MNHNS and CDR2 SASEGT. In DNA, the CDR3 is TGTGCCAGCAGTGAGATGGGACAGGGAGAGGGCTACACCTTC. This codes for CASSEMGQGEGYTF.

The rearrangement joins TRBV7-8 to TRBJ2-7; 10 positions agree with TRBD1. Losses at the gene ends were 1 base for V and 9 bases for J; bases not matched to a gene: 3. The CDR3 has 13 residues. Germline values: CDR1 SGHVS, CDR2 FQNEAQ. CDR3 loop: CASSLVGQGLQYF. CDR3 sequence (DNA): TGTGCCAGCAGCTTAGTGGGACAGGGGCTGCAGTACTTC.

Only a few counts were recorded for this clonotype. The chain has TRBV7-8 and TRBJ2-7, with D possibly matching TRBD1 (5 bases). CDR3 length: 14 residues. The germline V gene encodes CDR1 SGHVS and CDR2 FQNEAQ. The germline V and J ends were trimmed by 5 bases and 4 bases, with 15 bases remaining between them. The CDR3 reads CASSPDRIEYEQYF. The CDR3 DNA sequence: TGTGCCAGCAGCCCCGACAGAATCGAATACGAGCAGTACTTC.

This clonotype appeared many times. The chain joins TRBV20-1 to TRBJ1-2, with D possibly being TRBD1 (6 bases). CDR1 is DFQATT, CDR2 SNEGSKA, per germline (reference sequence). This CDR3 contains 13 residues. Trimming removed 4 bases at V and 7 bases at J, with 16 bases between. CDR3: CSAIVQGLGGYTF. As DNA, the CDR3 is TGCAGTGCTATCGTACAGGGTTTAGGTGGCTACACCTTC.

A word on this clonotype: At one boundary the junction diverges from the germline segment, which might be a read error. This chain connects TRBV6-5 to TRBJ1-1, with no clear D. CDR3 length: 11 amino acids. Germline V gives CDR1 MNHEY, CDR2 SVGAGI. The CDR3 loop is CASNYVTEAFF. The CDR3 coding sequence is TGTGCCAGCAATTACGTCACTGAAGCTTTCTTT.